The clone carrying this TCR beta chain was observed a few times. What it recognizes is unknown. The V gene end was trimmed by 4 bases and the J gene end by 4 bases; junction bases not matched to a gene: 5. The CDR3 sequence is 14 residues long. Per germline, CDR1 SGHNT and CDR2 YYREEE (reference sequence). This sample was included in a study of T cells after yellow fever vaccination. By 5'RACE template switching, TCR cDNA was produced, with a universal primer site and UMIs added in the process. TCRdb reprocessed the 5' RACE reads with MiXCR, giving one entry per CDR3 protein. The repertoire holds approximately 90,000 distinct CDR3 sequences, with around 5.5% as singletons. Study-wide findings and caveats: Clones from primary vaccination mostly reappeared after the booster (roughly 95% CD4, approximately 91% CD8). Weaker overall was a secondary response that nonetheless peaked faster, on day 5 versus 15.

This sequence originates from a man aged 18 to 30 who received the YFV17D yellow fever vaccine. This sequence joins TRBV5-4 and TRBJ2-3, with 8 bases that match TRBD1. The specimen comprised CD8+ T cells sorted from PBMCs, sampled 10 days after the yellow fever booster vaccination. The CDR3, as DNA: TGTGCCAGCAGCCCAGGACAGGGCTCAGATACGCAGTATTTT. Amino acid sequence: CASSPGQGSDTQYF.